This passage covers 18 T cell receptor beta chains from one sample sequenced in a study of blood T cell repertoires in COVID-19 (dated by TCRdb to between 2020 and 2021). Library construction relied on the immunoSEQ multiplex PCR assay. Sourced from immuneACCESS, this table was stored by TCRdb with only in-frame sequences that have V and J called. A share of the clones is absent; for the studies checked, an unresolved V gene accounts for under half, and the remainder has no known explanation. Present in this sample are more than 130,000 clones, 88% of which were seen just once. Of the sample, about 10% is held by the ten largest clones. The sequencing input was peripheral blood. The receptors come from a man aged 50 or older with active or convalescent COVID-19.

The CDR3, as DNA: TGTGCCAGTAGGGCACTAGCGGGAGAGAAATACGAGCAGTACTTC. Amino acids: CASRALAGEKYEQYF. The J gene is TRBJ2-7, the V gene TRBV19; 11 nucleotides match TRBD2. Germline lookup yields CDR1 LNHDA and CDR2 SQIVND (reference sequence). CDR3 length: 15 residues. Trimming took 6 bases from V and 4 from J; bases not matched to a gene: 8.

V gene TRBV28 combines with J gene TRBJ2-2; possibly TRBD1 for D (6 bases). The CDR3 length is 16 residues. Trimming pared 3 bases from V and 4 bases from J, leaving 15 bases between. CDR1 and CDR2 from the germline V gene are MDHEN and SYDVKM. Written as DNA, the CDR3 is TGTGCCAGCAGTTTTGAGGGGGATCGGGGCACCGGGGAGCTGTTTTTT. Translated: CASSFEGDRGTGELFF. The variable domain in full, completed from reference TRBV28 and TRBJ2-2, reads DVKVTQSSRYLVKRTGEKVFLECVQDMDHENMFWYRQDPGLGLRLIYFSYDVKMKEKGDIPEGYSVSREKKERFSLILESASTNQTSMYLCASSFEGDRGTGELFFGEGSRLTVL.

This rearrangement joins TRBV11-2 to TRBJ2-3, with D possibly matching TRBD2 (7 bases). The CDR3 spans 15 residues. The germline V gene encodes CDR1 SGHAT and CDR2 FQNNGV. Deletions cut 3 bases from V and 4 bases from J, with 14 bases between. The CDR3 spells CASSLRTRGADTQYF. In DNA, the CDR3 is TGTGCCAGCAGCTTGAGGACTAGGGGGGCAGATACGCAGTATTTT.

The CDR3 spells CASSYRDRNYGYTF. CDR3 DNA sequence: TGTGCCAGCAGTTACCGAGACAGGAATTATGGCTACACCTTC. This chain joins TRBV6-5 and TRBJ1-2, with D possibly TRBD1 on 6 matching bases. V lost 2 bases to trimming and J lost 5 bases, with 12 bases between them. Germline values: CDR1 MNHEY, CDR2 SVGAGI. This CDR3 has 14 residues.

J is TRBJ1-5 and V is TRBV6-6, with 10 nucleotides matching TRBD1. The CDR3 runs to 16 residues. Looked up from germline, CDR1 is MNHNY and CDR2 is SVGAGI (reference sequence). The J segment lost 4 bases and the V segment lost 6 bases, leaving 9 bases of the junction unmatched. Written as DNA, the CDR3 is TGTGCCAGCAGGGGAACGACAGGGGGCAAAAATCAGCCCCAGCATTTT. Amino acid sequence: CASRGTTGGKNQPQHF.

This clone was observed a single time. The V call is TRBV3-1 (or the pseudogene TRBV3-2), the J call TRBJ2-2; 11 nucleotides line up with TRBD2. The CDR3 extends over 16 amino acids. Germline-derived CDR1 and CDR2 are LGHDT and YNNKEL (reference sequence). J was trimmed by 6 bases and V by 4 bases; bases with no gene match: 7. CDR3 sequence: CASSRSGRASPGELFF. For the CDR3, the DNA is TGTGCCAGCAGCCGTAGCGGGAGGGCCTCCCCCGGGGAGCTGTTTTTT.

The genes are TRBV28 and TRBJ2-7; D may be TRBD2 (6 bases). Trimming stripped 5 bases from V and 3 bases from J, with 20 bases between. Germline values: CDR1 MDHEN, CDR2 SYDVKM. The CDR3 length is 16 residues. This CDR3 reads CASSPPVGGTYYEQYF. The DNA of the CDR3 is TGTGCCAGCAGTCCCCCCGTGGGGGGTACTTACTACGAGCAGTACTTC.

The chain couples TRBV11-3 to TRBJ2-1; a possible D gene is TRBD1 (5 bases). V was pared by 5 bases and J by 4 bases, with 9 bases between. From germline, CDR1 is SGHNT and CDR2 YENEEA. The CDR3 loop spans 13 amino acids. The CDR3 is CASSRDSYNEQFF. The CDR3 bases are TGTGCCAGCAGCCGCGACAGTTACAATGAGCAGTTCTTC. Full variable domain (rest looked up from reference TRBV11-3 and TRBJ2-1): EAGVVQSPRYKIIEKKQPVAFWCNPISGHNTLYWYLQNLGQGPELLIRYENEEAVDDSQLPKDRFSAERLKGVDSTLKIQPAELGDSAVYLCASSRDSYNEQFFGPGTRLTVL.

The chain has TRBV28 and TRBJ1-1, with TRBD1 matching 8 bases. After removal of 5 bases from V and 10 bases from J, the junction contained 6 bases not matched to a gene. Germline V gives CDR1 MDHEN, CDR2 SYDVKM. The CDR3 extends over 12 amino acids. The CDR3 loop is CASSTRGLGAFF. CDR3 DNA sequence: TGTGCCAGCAGTACCAGGGGGCTTGGAGCTTTCTTT. Together with reference TRBV28 and TRBJ1-1, the CDR3 gives the full variable domain: DVKVTQSSRYLVKRTGEKVFLECVQDMDHENMFWYRQDPGLGLRLIYFSYDVKMKEKGDIPEGYSVSREKKERFSLILESASTNQTSMYLCASSTRGLGAFFGQGTRLTVV.

The rearrangement links TRBV9 to TRBJ2-1, with D possibly matching TRBD1 (6 bases). Per the germline V gene, CDR1 is SGDLS and CDR2 is YYNGEE. The length of the CDR3 is 15 residues. V lost 2 bases and J 4 bases, leaving 13 bases between the germline ends. The CDR3: CASSVHSGQYNEQFF. CDR3 nucleotides: TGTGCCAGCAGCGTTCATTCGGGACAATACAATGAGCAGTTCTTC.

This clone was observed a single time. The gene calls are TRBV7-2 and TRBJ2-2; tentatively, D is TRBD2 (5 bases). The CDR3 loop spans 13 amino acids. The germline V and J ends were trimmed by 6 bases and 6 bases, with 11 bases remaining between them. Germline V lookup: CDR1 SGHTA, CDR2 FQGNSA. This CDR3 is CASRSGRAGELFF. In DNA form, the CDR3 reads TGTGCCAGCAGGAGCGGTCGGGCCGGGGAGCTGTTTTTT.

This clone has just a few counts. This CDR3 is also generated by other DNA sequences in the sample. The chain carries TRBV19 and TRBJ2-5; TRBD1 matches at 10 bases. Germline values: CDR1 LNHDA, CDR2 SQIVND (reference sequence). This CDR3 spans 14 amino acids. The ends lost 5 bases at V and 5 bases at J; junction bases unmatched: 5. The CDR3: CASSRQGAGETQYF. The CDR3 DNA reads as TGTGCCAGTAGTCGACAGGGGGCGGGGGAGACCCAGTACTTC.

The rearrangement joins TRBV7-6 to TRBJ2-5; 9 bases line up with TRBD2. Germline CDR1 is SGHVS and CDR2 is FNYEAQ. The V segment lost 4 bases and the J segment 5 bases; nucleotides outside the gene matches: 5. The CDR3 is made up of 14 amino acids. CDR3 sequence: CASSSYAGGETQYF. CDR3 nucleotide sequence: TGTGCCAGCAGCTCCTACGCGGGGGGGGAGACCCAGTACTTC.

The gene calls are TRBV19 and TRBJ2-2; TRBD1 might be the D (6 bases). This CDR3 spans 15 amino acids. The V gene lost 7 bases and the J gene lost 2 bases, with 14 bases spanning the gap. Germline lookup yields CDR1 LNHDA and CDR2 SQIVND (reference sequence). The chain's CDR3 is CASTPLGTNTGELFF. CDR3 sequence (DNA): TGTGCCAGTACCCCGTTGGGGACAAACACCGGGGAGCTGTTTTTT.

The J gene is TRBJ1-2, the V gene TRBV29-1; D might be TRBD1 (6 bases). V gave up 3 bases and J gave up 8 bases, with 19 bases separating them. This CDR3 has 14 residues. Germline lookup yields CDR1 SQVTM and CDR2 ANQGSEA. This CDR3 is CSVDPAGVTGGYTF. The CDR3 region has the DNA TGCAGCGTTGATCCGGCAGGGGTTACAGGAGGCTACACCTTC.

The chain has TRBV5-5 and TRBJ2-2, with D hard to call. The V end lost 2 bases, the J end lost 4 bases, and 9 bases lay between the germline ends. The CDR3 covers 14 residues. Germline values: CDR1 SGHKS, CDR2 YYEKEE (reference sequence). Written as DNA, the CDR3 is TGTGCCAGCAGCTTTGACATATCCACCGGGGAGCTGTTTTTT. Its translation is CASSFDISTGELFF.

V usage is TRBV2 and J usage is TRBJ1-2, with D tentatively TRBD1 (6 bases). Germline-derived CDR1 and CDR2 are SNHLY and FYNNEI. The germline V and J ends were trimmed by 4 bases and 2 bases, with 11 bases remaining between them. The CDR3 is made up of 14 amino acids. CDR3 sequence reads: CASSGQGPNYGYTF. DNA of the CDR3: TGTGCCAGCAGTGGGCAGGGGCCCAACTATGGCTACACCTTC.

The genes are TRBV7-9 and TRBJ1-2; 12 positions match TRBD1. This CDR3 is built from 14 residues. Trimming cost V 5 bases and J 7 bases; bases outside gene matches: 5. CDR1 is SEHNR, CDR2 FQNEAQ, per germline (reference sequence). The CDR3, as DNA: TGTGCCAGCAGCCAACCGGGACAGGGGGCTGGCTACACCTTC. Residues: CASSQPGQGAGYTF.